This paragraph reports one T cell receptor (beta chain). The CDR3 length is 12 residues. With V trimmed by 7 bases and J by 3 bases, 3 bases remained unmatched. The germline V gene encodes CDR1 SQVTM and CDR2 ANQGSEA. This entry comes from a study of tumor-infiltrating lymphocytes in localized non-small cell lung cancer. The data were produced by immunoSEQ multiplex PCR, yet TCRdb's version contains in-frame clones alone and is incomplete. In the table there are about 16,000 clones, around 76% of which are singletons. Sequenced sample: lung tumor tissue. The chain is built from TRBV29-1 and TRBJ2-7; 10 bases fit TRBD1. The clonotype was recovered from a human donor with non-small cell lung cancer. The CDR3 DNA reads TGCAGCGGCCGGGACAGGGGCTACGAGCAGTACTTC. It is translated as CSGRDRGYEQYF.